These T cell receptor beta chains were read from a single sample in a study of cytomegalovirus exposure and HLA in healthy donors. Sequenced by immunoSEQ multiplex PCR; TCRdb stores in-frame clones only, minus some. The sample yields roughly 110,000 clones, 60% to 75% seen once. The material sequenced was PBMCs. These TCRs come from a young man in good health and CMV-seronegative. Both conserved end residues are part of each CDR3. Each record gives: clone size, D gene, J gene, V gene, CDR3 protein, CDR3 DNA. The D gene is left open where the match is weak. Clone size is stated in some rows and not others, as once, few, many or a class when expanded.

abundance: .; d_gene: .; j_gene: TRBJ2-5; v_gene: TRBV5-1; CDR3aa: CASSLSGAGETQYF; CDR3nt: TGCGCCAGCAGCTTGTCAGGGGCGGGTGAGACCCAGTACTTC
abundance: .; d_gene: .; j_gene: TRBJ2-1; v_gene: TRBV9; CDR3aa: CASSVAGTDYNEQFF; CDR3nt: TGTGCCAGCAGCGTAGCAGGGACTGATTACAATGAGCAGTTCTTC
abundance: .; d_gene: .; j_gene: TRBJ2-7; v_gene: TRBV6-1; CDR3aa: CASSPGTYYEQYF; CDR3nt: TGTGCCAGCAGTCCCGGGACTTATTACGAGCAGTACTTC
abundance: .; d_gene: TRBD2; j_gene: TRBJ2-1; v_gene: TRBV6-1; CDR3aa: CASKSSGRGNEQFF; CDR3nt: TGTGCCAGCAAGAGTAGCGGGAGGGGCAATGAGCAGTTCTTC
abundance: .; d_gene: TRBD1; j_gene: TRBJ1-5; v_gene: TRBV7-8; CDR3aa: CASTGQGNQPQHF; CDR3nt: TGTGCCAGCACAGGACAGGGCAATCAGCCCCAGCATTTT
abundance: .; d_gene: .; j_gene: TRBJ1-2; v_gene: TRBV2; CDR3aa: CASREQGNNYGYTF; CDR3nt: TGTGCCAGCAGGGAACAGGGTAACAACTATGGCTACACCTTC
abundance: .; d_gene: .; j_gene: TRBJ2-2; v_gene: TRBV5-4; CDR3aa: CASSLKQAGTGELFF; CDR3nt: TGTGCCAGCAGCTTGAAGCAGGCGGGAACCGGGGAGCTGTTTTTT
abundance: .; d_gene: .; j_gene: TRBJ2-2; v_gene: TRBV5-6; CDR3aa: CASSRGTRTGELFF; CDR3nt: TGTGCCAGCAGCAGAGGGACACGCACCGGGGAGCTGTTTTTT
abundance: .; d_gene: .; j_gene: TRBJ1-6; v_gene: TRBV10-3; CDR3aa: CATSSYNSPLHF; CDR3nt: TGTGCCACTAGCTCCTATAATTCACCCCTCCACTTT
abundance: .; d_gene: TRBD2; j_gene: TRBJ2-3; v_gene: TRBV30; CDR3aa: CAWRTSGRVADTQYF; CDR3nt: TGTGCCTGGAGGACTAGCGGGAGAGTCGCAGATACGCAGTATTTT
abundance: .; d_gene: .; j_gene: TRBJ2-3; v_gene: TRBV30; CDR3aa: CAWSLTVYTQYF; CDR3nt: TGTGCCTGGAGTCTTACAGTATATACGCAGTATTTT
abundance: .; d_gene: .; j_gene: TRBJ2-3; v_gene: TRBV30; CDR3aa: CAQDSSTDTQYF; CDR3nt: TGTGCCCAGGACAGTAGCACAGATACGCAGTATTTT
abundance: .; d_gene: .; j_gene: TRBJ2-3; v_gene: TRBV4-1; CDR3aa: CASSQGTATDTQYF; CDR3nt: TGCGCCAGCAGCCAAGGGACAGCCACAGATACGCAGTATTTT
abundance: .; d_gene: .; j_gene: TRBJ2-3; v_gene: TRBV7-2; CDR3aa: CASSLNAPGSGGPNTQYF; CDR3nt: TGTGCCAGCAGCTTAAATGCTCCGGGGTCCGGGGGGCCAAATACGCAGTATTTT
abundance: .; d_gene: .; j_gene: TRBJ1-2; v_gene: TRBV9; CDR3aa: CASSPRGETGYGYTF; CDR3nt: TGTGCCAGCAGCCCCCGGGGGGAAACGGGGTATGGCTACACCTTC
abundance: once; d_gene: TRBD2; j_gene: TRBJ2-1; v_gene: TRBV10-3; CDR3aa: CAISGTSGGAGSYNEQFF; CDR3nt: TGTGCCATCAGTGGGACTAGCGGGGGGGCGGGGTCCTACAATGAGCAGTTCTTC
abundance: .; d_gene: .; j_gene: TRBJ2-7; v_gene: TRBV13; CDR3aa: CASSVQRPSSYEQYF; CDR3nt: TGTGCCAGCAGCGTTCAGCGGCCTAGCTCCTACGAGCAGTACTTC
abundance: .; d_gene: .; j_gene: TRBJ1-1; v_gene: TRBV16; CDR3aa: CASSPRTVNTEAFF; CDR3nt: TGTGCCAGCAGCCCGCGGACAGTTAACACTGAAGCTTTCTTT
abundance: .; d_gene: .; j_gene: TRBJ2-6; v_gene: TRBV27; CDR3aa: CASSIYRASGANVLTF; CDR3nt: TGTGCCAGCAGTATCTACAGGGCCTCTGGGGCCAACGTCCTGACTTTC
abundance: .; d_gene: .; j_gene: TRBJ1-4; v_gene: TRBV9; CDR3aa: CASSVEGGLNEKLFF; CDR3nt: TGTGCCAGCAGCGTAGAGGGAGGGTTGAATGAAAAACTGTTTTTT
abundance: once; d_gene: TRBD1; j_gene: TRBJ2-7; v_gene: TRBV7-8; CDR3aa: CASSSGTGGIYEQYF; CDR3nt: TGTGCCAGCAGCTCCGGGACAGGGGGCATCTACGAGCAGTACTTC
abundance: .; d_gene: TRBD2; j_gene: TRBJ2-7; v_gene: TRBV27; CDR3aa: CASSLSSGLAGLTYEQYF; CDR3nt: TGTGCCAGCAGTTTATCGTCAGGGCTAGCGGGCTTAACCTACGAGCAGTACTTC
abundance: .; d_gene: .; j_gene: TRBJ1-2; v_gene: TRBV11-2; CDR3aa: CASSLTSYGYTF; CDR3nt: TGTGCCAGCAGCTTAACCAGCTATGGCTACACCTTC
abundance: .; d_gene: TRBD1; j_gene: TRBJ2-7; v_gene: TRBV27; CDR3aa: CASSLSAGLTGGSMYYEQYF; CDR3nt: TGTGCCAGCAGTTTATCGGCAGGCCTCACAGGGGGCTCTATGTACTACGAGCAGTACTTC
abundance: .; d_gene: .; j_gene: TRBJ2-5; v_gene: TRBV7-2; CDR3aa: CASSLAGGRETQYF; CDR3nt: TGTGCCAGCAGCTTAGCGGGGGGACGGGAGACCCAGTACTTC
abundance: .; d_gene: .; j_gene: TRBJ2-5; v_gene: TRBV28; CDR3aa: CASSLLAESQETQYF; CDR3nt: TGTGCCAGCAGTTTATTAGCGGAGTCCCAAGAGACCCAGTACTTC
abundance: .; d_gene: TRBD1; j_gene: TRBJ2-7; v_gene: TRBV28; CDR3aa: CASSPGGSYEQYF; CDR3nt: TGTGCCAGCAGTCCAGGGGGTTCCTACGAGCAGTACTTC
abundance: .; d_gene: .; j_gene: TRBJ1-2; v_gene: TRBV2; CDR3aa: CASKWQDNYGYTF; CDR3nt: TGTGCCAGCAAGTGGCAGGATAACTATGGCTACACCTTC
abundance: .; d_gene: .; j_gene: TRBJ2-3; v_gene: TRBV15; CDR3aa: CATSREPRQAPSTDTQYF; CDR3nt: TGTGCCACCAGCAGAGAACCTCGACAGGCCCCCAGCACAGATACGCAGTATTTT
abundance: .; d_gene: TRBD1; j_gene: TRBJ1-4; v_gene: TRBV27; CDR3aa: CASSETGTGFGWSDEKLFF; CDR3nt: TGTGCCAGCAGTGAAACCGGGACAGGGTTCGGTTGGTCCGATGAAAAACTGTTTTTT
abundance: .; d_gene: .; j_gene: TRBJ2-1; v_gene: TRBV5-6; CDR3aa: CASSLNWEQFF; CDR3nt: TGTGCCAGCAGCTTAAACTGGGAGCAGTTCTTC
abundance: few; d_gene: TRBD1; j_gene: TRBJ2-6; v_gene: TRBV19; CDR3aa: CASSIWTGGASGANVLTF; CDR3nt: TGTGCCAGTAGTATATGGACAGGGGGCGCCTCTGGGGCCAACGTCCTGACTTTC
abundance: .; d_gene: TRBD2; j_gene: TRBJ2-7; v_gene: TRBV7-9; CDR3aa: CASSLALGASGYEQYF; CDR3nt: TGTGCCAGCAGCTTAGCGCTGGGTGCTAGCGGCTACGAGCAGTACTTC
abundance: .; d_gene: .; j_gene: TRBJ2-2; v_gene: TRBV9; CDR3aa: CASSVLTGTGELFF; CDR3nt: TGTGCCAGCAGCGTCCTAACAGGGACCGGGGAGCTGTTTTTT
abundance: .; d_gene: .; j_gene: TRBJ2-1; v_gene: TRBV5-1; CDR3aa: CASSLGPDNEQFF; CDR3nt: TGCGCCAGCAGCTTGGGTCCAGACAATGAGCAGTTCTTC
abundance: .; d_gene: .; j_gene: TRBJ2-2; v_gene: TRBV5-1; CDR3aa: CASSPDISNTGELFF; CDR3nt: TGCGCCAGCAGCCCGGACATATCGAACACCGGGGAGCTGTTTTTT
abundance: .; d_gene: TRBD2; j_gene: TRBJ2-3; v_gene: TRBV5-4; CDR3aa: CASSLGVPSGSTDTQYF; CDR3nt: TGTGCCAGCAGCCTGGGGGTTCCTAGCGGTAGCACAGATACGCAGTATTTT
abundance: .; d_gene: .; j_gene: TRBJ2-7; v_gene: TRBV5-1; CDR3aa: CASSSLPDSYEQYF; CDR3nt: TGCGCCAGCAGCTCACTCCCGGACAGCTACGAGCAGTACTTC
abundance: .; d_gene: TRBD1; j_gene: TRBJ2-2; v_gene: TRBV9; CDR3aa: CASSGPTEGQGANTGELFF; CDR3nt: TGTGCCAGCAGCGGCCCCACGGAAGGACAGGGGGCGAACACCGGGGAGCTGTTTTTT
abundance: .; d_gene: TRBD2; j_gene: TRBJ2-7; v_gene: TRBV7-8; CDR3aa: CASSPRSSGRDGYEQYF; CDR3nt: TGTGCCAGCAGCCCCCGCTCTAGCGGGAGGGATGGCTACGAGCAGTACTTC
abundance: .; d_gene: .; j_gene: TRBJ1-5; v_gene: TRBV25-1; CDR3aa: CASSERGQPQHF; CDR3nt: TGTGCCAGCAGTGAAAGGGGCCAGCCCCAGCATTTT
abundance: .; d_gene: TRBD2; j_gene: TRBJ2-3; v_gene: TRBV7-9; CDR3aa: CASSTEAGLTDTQYF; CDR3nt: TGTGCCAGCAGCACAGAAGCGGGGCTCACAGATACGCAGTATTTT
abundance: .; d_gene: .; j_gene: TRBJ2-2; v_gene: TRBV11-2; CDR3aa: CASSLEVNTGELFF; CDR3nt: TGTGCCAGCAGCTTGGAGGTTAACACCGGGGAGCTGTTTTTT
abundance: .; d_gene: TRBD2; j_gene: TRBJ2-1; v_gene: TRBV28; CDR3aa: CASKRSGRAYNEQFF; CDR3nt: TGTGCCAGCAAAAGGTCCGGGAGGGCTTACAATGAGCAGTTCTTC
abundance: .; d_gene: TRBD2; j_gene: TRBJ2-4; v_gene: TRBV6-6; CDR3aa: CASRTSGGLENIQYF; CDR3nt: TGTGCCAGCAGGACTAGCGGGGGCCTTGAAAACATTCAGTACTTC
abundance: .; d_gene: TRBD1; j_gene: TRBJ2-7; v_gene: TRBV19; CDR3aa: CASSTGTGVYEQYF; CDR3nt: TGTGCCAGTAGTACGGGGACAGGAGTCTACGAGCAGTACTTC
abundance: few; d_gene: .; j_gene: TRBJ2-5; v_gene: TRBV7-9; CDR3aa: CASSPGDAPRSQETQYF; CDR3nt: TGTGCCAGCAGCCCAGGGGACGCTCCCCGCTCTCAAGAGACCCAGTACTTC
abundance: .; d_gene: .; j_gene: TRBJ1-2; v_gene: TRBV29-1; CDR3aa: CSVGGTSHYGYTF; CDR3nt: TGCAGCGTCGGTGGGACATCCCACTATGGCTACACCTTC
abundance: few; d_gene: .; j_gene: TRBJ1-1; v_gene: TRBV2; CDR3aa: CASRGSTGSNTEAFF; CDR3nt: TGTGCCAGCAGAGGGTCGACAGGTTCGAACACTGAAGCTTTCTTT
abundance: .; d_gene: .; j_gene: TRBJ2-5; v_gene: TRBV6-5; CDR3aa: CASSSFPNEETQYF; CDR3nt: TGTGCCAGCAGTTCCTTCCCTAATGAAGAGACCCAGTACTTC